The rows below give T cell receptor beta chains drawn from one sample of a study of blood T cell repertoires in COVID-19. TCRdb's table, derived via immunoSEQ multiplex PCR, lists solely in-frame clones and lacks some. This repertoire shows around 110,000 clones, approximately 90% found once; its top ten account for under 2%. The specimen sequenced was peripheral blood. These receptors originate from a human donor with active COVID-19. The donor label of this sample is uncertain. Each CDR3 is given with its conserved first and last residue. Fields, in order: J gene, clone size, D gene, V gene, CDR3 DNA, CDR3 protein. D genes are given only for firm matches. The size field is filled for only some rows; it gives once, few, many or a size class.

>TRBJ2-1|NA|NA|TRBV19
TGTGCCAGTAGTGACAGGTACAATGAGCAGTTCTTC
CASSDRYNEQFF
>TRBJ2-1|NA|TRBD2|TRBV2
TGTGCCAGCAGTGGTTTCAAGACTAGCGGGGAACATGAGCAGTTCTTC
CASSGFKTSGEHEQFF
>TRBJ2-3|NA|TRBD1|TRBV7-9
TGTGCCAGCAGCTCCCAGACAGGGGGCGATACAGATACGCAGTATTTT
CASSSQTGGDTDTQYF
>TRBJ1-2|NA|NA|TRBV2
TGTGCCAGCAGGGGAGCCGGGTCCAACTATGGCTACACCTTC
CASRGAGSNYGYTF
>TRBJ1-1|NA|NA|TRBV29-1
TGCAGCGGAAGCCACACTGAAGCTTTCTTT
CSGSHTEAFF
>TRBJ1-2|NA|TRBD1|TRBV9
TGTGCCAGCAGCTTCCCAAAAGGACAGGGGAACTATGGCTACACCTTC
CASSFPKGQGNYGYTF
>TRBJ1-4|once|NA|TRBV12-3/TRBV12-4
TGTGCCAGCAGTGCCCGACAGGTAGAAAAACTGTTTTTT
CASSARQVEKLFF
>TRBJ2-7|NA|TRBD2|TRBV5-1
TGCGCCAGCAGCTTGGGAGGTAGCGGGGCAGGCGAGCAGTACTTC
CASSLGGSGAGEQYF
>TRBJ1-5|NA|NA|TRBV2
TGTGCCAGCAGTAAGGTCCGGGGAAATCAGCCCCAGCATTTT
CASSKVRGNQPQHF
>TRBJ2-7|many|NA|TRBV7-2
TGTGCCAGCAGCTTAAACAGATACGAGCAGTACTTC
CASSLNRYEQYF
>TRBJ1-2|NA|NA|TRBV3-1/TRBV3-2
TGTGCCAGCAGCCAAGTCGGTTCGCGCTATGGCTACACCTTC
CASSQVGSRYGYTF
>TRBJ2-5|NA|NA|TRBV2
TGTGCCAGCAAACACACGGAGACCCAGTACTTC
CASKHTETQYF
>TRBJ2-4|NA|NA|TRBV28
TGTGCCAGCAGTTTATATCCGGGCATTCAGTACTTC
CASSLYPGIQYF
>TRBJ1-1|NA|NA|TRBV7-9
TGTGCCAGCAGCGCACAGGGTCTTGGGAACACTGAAGCTTTCTTT
CASSAQGLGNTEAFF
>TRBJ2-5|NA|TRBD2|TRBV27
TGTGCCAGCAGTTCTTTACTAGCGGGGGGGCAAGAGACCCAGTACTTC
CASSSLLAGGQETQYF
>TRBJ2-7|NA|TRBD1|TRBV5-4
TGTGCCAGCAGCTTGTGGGGACAGGGGGAATCGGTCTACGAGCAGTACTTC
CASSLWGQGESVYEQYF
>TRBJ1-1|NA|NA|TRBV10-3
TGTGCCATCAGCGCAGGGTCAGGGTACACTGAAGCTTTCTTT
CAISAGSGYTEAFF
>TRBJ2-1|NA|TRBD2|TRBV6-2/TRBV6-3
TGTGCCAGCAGCTCACCCGGTCTAGCCGGGAGGGGCAATGAGCAGTTCTTC
CASSSPGLAGRGNEQFF
>TRBJ1-2|NA|TRBD1|TRBV29-1
TGCAGCGTTGAAGATTTCGTCGGGACAGGGGGTTACGGCTACACCTTC
CSVEDFVGTGGYGYTF
>TRBJ1-5|once|NA|TRBV19
TGTGCCAGTAGGGGGGGTAGCAATCAGCCCCAGCATTTT
CASRGGSNQPQHF
>TRBJ1-4|NA|NA|TRBV5-1
TGCGCCAGCAGCGTACAGGTTCCAAATGAAAAACTGTTTTTT
CASSVQVPNEKLFF
>TRBJ1-2|once|TRBD1|TRBV9
TGTGCCAGCAGTGATGGACAGGACTATGGCTACACCTTC
CASSDGQDYGYTF
>TRBJ1-3|NA|NA|TRBV7-6
TGTGCCAGCAGCTTAGCTTGGACAGACTTCTCTGGAAACACCATATATTTT
CASSLAWTDFSGNTIYF
>TRBJ2-1|NA|NA|TRBV7-6
TGTGCCAGCAGCCCCGAGGGGGTTAGCGTGGGTTACAATGAGCAGTTCTTC
CASSPEGVSVGYNEQFF
>TRBJ1-2|NA|TRBD1|TRBV27
TGTGCCAGCAGTTTTCGACAGGGAGACTATGGCTACACCTTC
CASSFRQGDYGYTF
>TRBJ1-1|NA|TRBD1|TRBV7-9
TGTGCCAGCAGCTTAGGGTTGAAAACAGGGGCTGAAGAGACTGAAGCTTTCTTT
CASSLGLKTGAEETEAFF
>TRBJ2-2|NA|NA|TRBV7-2
TGTGCCAGCAGCCTCACCGGGACATCGAACACCGGGGAGCTGTTTTTT
CASSLTGTSNTGELFF
>TRBJ2-3|NA|NA|TRBV5-1
TGCGCCAGCAGCGTTCGTTCTAGCACAGATACGCAGTATTTT
CASSVRSSTDTQYF
>TRBJ2-5|NA|TRBD2|TRBV7-2
TGTGCCAGCGGCAGCGGGGGATCCCAAGAGACCCAGTACTTC
CASGSGGSQETQYF
>TRBJ2-1|NA|TRBD2|TRBV9
TGTGCCAGCACGCCTTCGGGGGGGCATTACAATGAGCAGTTCTTC
CASTPSGGHYNEQFF
>TRBJ2-7|NA|TRBD1|TRBV6-1
TGTGCCAGCAGTGAGGGACAGACCTTCTACGAGCAGTACTTC
CASSEGQTFYEQYF
>TRBJ1-4|NA|TRBD1|TRBV4-3
TGCGCCAGCAGCCAAGATGGACCGGGACAGGGGGCGCTAGGAGAAAAACTGTTTTTT
CASSQDGPGQGALGEKLFF
>TRBJ1-6|NA|TRBD1|TRBV27
TGTGCCAGCAGCTTTGGGACAGGCAATTCACCCCTCCACTTT
CASSFGTGNSPLHF
>TRBJ2-5|NA|TRBD2|TRBV15
TGTGCCACCAGCAGGCGGGGGGTCCAAGAGACCCAGTACTTC
CATSRRGVQETQYF
>TRBJ2-1|NA|TRBD2|TRBV6-2/TRBV6-3
TGTGCCAGCAGTTCCAGAACCTCGACTAGCGGGGGCGCGTACAATGAGCAGTTCTTC
CASSSRTSTSGGAYNEQFF
>TRBJ1-1|NA|TRBD1|TRBV27
TGTGCCAGCAGCGGACAGACAGGGGTGAACACTGAAGCTTTCTTT
CASSGQTGVNTEAFF
>TRBJ1-1|NA|NA|TRBV18
TGTGCCAGCTCACCACCCTGGGGGCACAACACTGAAGCTTTCTTT
CASSPPWGHNTEAFF
>TRBJ1-4|NA|TRBD1|TRBV5-4
TGTGCCAGCAGCTCCGACAGGGGACGTAATGAAAAACTGTTTTTT
CASSSDRGRNEKLFF
>TRBJ2-7|NA|TRBD1|TRBV28
TGTGCCAGCATGGTGACAGGGTTCAGCTACGAGCAGTACTTC
CASMVTGFSYEQYF
>TRBJ2-7|NA|TRBD2|TRBV5-4
TGTGCCAGCAGCCTAGCAGGCGGGAGCTCCTACGAGCAGTACTTC
CASSLAGGSSYEQYF
>TRBJ1-3|NA|NA|TRBV15
TGTGCCACCAGCAGTGCTAGCGGAAACACCATATATTTT
CATSSASGNTIYF
>TRBJ1-1|NA|TRBD1|TRBV7-8
TGTGCCAGCAGCTTAACCGGGACAGAGAGGGCTTTCTTT
CASSLTGTERAFF
>TRBJ2-5|NA|TRBD1|TRBV9
TGTGCCAGCAGTCCCAGGACAGGGGGACAAGAGACCCAGTACTTC
CASSPRTGGQETQYF
>TRBJ2-1|NA|NA|TRBV14
TGTGCCAGCAGCCCGCACACGTACAATGAGCAGTTCTTC
CASSPHTYNEQFF
>TRBJ1-4|many|NA|TRBV28
TGTGCCAGCAGCGCAACAGGCTCTAATGAAAAACTGTTTTTT
CASSATGSNEKLFF
>TRBJ2-7|NA|TRBD2|TRBV5-6
TGTGCCAGCAGCTTGGGCGGGAGGTCCTACGAGCAGTACTTC
CASSLGGRSYEQYF